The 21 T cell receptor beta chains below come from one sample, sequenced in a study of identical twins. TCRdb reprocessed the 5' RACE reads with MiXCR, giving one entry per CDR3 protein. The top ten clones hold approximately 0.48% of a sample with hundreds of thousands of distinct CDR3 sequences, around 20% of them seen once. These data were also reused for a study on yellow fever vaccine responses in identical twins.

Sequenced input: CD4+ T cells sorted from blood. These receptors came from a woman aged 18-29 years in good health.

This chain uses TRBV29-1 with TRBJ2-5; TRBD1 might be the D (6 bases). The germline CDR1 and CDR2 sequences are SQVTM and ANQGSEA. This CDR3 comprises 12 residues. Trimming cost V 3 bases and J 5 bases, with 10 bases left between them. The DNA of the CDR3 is TGCAGCGTTGACAGGGGAAAGGAGACCCAGTACTTC. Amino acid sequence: CSVDRGKETQYF.

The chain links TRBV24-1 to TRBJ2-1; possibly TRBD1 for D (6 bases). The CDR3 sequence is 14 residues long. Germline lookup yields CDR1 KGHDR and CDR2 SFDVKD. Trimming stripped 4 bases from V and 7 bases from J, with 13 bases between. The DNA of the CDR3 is TGTGCCACCAGTGACCCGCCGGACAGTAATGAGCAGTTCTTC. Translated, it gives CATSDPPDSNEQFF.

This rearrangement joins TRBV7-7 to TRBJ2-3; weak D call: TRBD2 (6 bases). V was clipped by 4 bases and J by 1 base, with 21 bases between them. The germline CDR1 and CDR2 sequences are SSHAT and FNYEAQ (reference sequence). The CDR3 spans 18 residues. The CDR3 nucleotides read TGTGCCAGCAGCTCGTCCCTTTTTGGGCGGGATCGCACAGATACGCAGTATTTT. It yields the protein CASSSSLFGRDRTDTQYF.

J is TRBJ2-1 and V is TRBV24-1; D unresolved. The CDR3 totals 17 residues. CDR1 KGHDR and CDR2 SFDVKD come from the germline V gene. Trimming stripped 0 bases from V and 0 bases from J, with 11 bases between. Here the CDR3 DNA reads TGTGCCACCAGTGATTTGACGGCGGAGAGCTCCTACAATGAGCAGTTCTTC. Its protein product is CATSDLTAESSYNEQFF.

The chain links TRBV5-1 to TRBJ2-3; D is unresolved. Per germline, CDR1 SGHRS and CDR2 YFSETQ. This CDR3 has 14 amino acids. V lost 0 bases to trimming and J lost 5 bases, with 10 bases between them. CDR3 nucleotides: TGCGCCAGCAGCTTGGGCGGTATTAAAGATACGCAGTATTTT. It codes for CASSLGGIKDTQYF.

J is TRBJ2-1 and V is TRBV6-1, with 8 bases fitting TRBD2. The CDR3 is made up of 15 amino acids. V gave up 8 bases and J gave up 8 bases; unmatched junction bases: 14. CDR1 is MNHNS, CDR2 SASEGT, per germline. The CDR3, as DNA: TGTGCCAGCCGCCGGGTGGTAGCGGGGTCCGATGAGCAGTTCTTC. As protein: CASRRVVAGSDEQFF.

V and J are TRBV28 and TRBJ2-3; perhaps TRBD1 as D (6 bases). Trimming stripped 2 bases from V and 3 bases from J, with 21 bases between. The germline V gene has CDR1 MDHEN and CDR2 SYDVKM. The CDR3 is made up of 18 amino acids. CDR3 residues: CASSLQIQGWVRTDTQYF. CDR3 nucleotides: TGTGCCAGCAGTTTACAAATTCAGGGGTGGGTTCGAACAGATACGCAGTATTTT.

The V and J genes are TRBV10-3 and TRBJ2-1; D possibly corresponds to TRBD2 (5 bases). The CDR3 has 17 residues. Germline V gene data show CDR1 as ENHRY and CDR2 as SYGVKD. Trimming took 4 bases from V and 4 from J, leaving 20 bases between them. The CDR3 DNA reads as TGTGCCATCAGTGGGGCGGACGAGCGGAATCCTTACAATGAGCAGTTCTTC. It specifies CAISGADERNPYNEQFF.

Here the CDR3 DNA reads TGTGCCAGCAGTCCGCGACACCCATCTACGAACACCGGGGAGCTGTTTTTT. This gives the protein CASSPRHPSTNTGELFF. The chain uses TRBV12-3 or TRBV12-4 and TRBJ2-2; D gene unclear. V was clipped by 5 bases and J by 0 bases, with 16 bases between them. This CDR3 spans 17 amino acids.

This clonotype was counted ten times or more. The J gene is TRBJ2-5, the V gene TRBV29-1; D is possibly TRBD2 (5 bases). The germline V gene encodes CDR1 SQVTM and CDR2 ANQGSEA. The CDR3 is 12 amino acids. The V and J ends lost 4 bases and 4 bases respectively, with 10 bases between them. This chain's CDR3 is CSVAYSGETQYF. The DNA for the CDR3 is TGCAGCGTTGCGTACAGCGGAGAGACCCAGTACTTC.

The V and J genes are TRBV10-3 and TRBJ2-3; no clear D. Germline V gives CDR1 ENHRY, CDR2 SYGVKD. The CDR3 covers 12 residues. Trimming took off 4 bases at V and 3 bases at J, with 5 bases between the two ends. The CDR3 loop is CAISAVTDTQYF. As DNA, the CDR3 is TGTGCCATCAGTGCAGTTACAGATACGCAGTATTTT.

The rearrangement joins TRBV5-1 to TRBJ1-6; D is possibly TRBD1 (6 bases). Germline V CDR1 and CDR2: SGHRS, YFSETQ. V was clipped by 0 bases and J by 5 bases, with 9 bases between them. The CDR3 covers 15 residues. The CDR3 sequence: CASSLAGTNNSPLHF. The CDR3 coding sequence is TGCGCCAGCAGCTTGGCTGGGACAAATAATTCACCCCTCCACTTT. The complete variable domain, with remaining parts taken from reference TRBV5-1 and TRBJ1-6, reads KAGVTQTPRYLIKTRGQQVTLSCSPISGHRSVSWYQQTPGQGLQFLFEYFSETQRNKGNFPGRFSGRQFSNSRSEMNVSTLELGDSALYLCASSLAGTNNSPLHFGNGTRLTVT.

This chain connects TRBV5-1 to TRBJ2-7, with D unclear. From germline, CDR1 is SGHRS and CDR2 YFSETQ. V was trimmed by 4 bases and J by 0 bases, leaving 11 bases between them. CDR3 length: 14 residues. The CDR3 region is CASSPRRNSYEQYF. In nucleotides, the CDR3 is TGCGCCAGCAGCCCGAGACGGAACTCCTACGAGCAGTACTTC.

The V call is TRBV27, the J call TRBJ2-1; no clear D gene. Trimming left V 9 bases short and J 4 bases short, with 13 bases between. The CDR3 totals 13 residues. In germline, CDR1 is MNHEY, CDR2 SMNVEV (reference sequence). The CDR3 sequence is CASGWARYNEQFF. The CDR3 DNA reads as TGTGCCAGTGGCTGGGCTAGATACAATGAGCAGTTCTTC.

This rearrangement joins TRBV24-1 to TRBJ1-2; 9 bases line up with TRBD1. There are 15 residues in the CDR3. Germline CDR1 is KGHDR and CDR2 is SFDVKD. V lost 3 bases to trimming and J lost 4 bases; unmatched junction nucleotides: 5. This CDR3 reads CATSDPGQGFYGYTF. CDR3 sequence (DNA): TGTGCCACCAGTGATCCGGGACAGGGCTTCTATGGCTACACCTTC.

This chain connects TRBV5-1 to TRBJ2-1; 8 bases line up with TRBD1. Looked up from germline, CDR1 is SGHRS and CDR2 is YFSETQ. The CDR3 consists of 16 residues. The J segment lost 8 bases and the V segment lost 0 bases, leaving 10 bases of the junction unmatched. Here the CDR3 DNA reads TGCGCCAGCAGCTTGGGCGGTACAGGGGGGTCTGATGAGCAGTTCTTC. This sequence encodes CASSLGGTGGSDEQFF.

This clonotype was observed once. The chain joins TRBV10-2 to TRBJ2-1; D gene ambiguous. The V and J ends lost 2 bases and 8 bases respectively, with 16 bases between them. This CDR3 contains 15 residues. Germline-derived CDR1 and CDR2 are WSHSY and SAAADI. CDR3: CASSERSGSVDEQFF. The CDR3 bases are TGCGCCAGCAGTGAGAGAAGTGGCTCGGTGGATGAGCAGTTCTTC.

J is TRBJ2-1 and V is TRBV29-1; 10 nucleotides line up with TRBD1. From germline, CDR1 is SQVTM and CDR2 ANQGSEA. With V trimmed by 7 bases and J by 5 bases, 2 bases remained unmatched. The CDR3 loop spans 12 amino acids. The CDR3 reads CSAGQGDNEQFF. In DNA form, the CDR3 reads TGCAGCGCCGGACAGGGGGACAATGAGCAGTTCTTC.

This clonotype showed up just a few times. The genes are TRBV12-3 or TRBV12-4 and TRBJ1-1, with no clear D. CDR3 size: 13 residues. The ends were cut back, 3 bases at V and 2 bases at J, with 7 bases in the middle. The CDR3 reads CASSFFLNTEAFF. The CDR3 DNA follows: TGTGCCAGCAGTTTTTTCCTTAACACTGAAGCTTTCTTT.

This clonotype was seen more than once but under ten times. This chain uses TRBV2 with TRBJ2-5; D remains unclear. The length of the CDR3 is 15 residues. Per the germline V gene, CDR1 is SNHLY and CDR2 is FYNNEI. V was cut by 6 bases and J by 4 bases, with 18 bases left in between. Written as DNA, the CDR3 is TGTGCCAGCAGAAGAGGCCCCTTTTTGGGAGAGACCCAGTACTTC. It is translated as CASRRGPFLGETQYF. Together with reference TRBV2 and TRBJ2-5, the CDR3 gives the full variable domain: EPEVTQTPSHQVTQMGQEVILRCVPISNHLYFYWYRQILGQKVEFLVSFYNNEISEKSEIFDDQFSVERPDGSNFTLKIRSTKLEDSAMYFCASRRGPFLGETQYFGPGTRLLVL.

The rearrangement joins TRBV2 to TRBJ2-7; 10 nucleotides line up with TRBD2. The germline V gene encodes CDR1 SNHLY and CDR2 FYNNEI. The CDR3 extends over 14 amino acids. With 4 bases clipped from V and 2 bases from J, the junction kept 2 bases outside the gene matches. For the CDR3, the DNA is TGTGCCAGCAGTGGAACTAGCGGGGCCTACGAGCAGTACTTC. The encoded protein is CASSGTSGAYEQYF.